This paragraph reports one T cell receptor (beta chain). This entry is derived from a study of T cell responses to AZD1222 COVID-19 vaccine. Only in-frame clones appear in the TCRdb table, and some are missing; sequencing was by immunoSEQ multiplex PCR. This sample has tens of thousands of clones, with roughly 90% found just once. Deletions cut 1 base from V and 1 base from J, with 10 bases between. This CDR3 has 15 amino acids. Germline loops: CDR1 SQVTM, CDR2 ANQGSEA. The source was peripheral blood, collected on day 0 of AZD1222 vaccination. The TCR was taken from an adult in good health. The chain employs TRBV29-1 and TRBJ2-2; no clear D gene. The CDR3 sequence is CSVEVFQENTGELFF. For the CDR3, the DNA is TGCAGCGTTGAAGTCTTCCAGGAGAACACCGGGGAGCTGTTTTTT.